Shown below are 31 T cell receptor beta chains from a single sample sequenced in a study of shared clonotypes between healthy human individuals. Using immunoSEQ multiplex PCR, the repertoire was profiled, and TCRdb retains in-frame clones only, with some absent. Of about 1.5 million clones in the sample, 98% were seen once. Sequencing was performed on naive CD4+ T cells sorted from blood. The subset here: CD45RA+ positively selected. The source of these receptors is a man aged 25-45 years in good health.

The J gene is TRBJ1-3, the V gene TRBV7-9, with D tentatively TRBD1 (5 bases). Trimming pared 5 bases from V and 0 bases from J, leaving 11 bases between. CDR1 and CDR2 (germline): SEHNR, FQNEAQ (reference sequence). The CDR3 runs to 15 residues. The CDR3 DNA reads as TGTGCCAGCAGCGGTCGGGGGAGCTCTGGAAACACCATATATTTT. Translated, it gives CASSGRGSSGNTIYF.

In the case of this clone: Additional DNA sequences in this sample encode the identical CDR3. This chain links TRBV5-1 with TRBJ2-1; tentative D call: TRBD2 (6 bases). V was shortened by 0 bases and J by 9 bases, with 10 bases between the two germline ends. This CDR3 has 13 residues. CDR1 SGHRS and CDR2 YFSETQ come from the germline V gene. The CDR3 region is CASSLEGRGEQFF. As DNA, the CDR3 is TGCGCCAGCAGCTTGGAAGGGCGGGGTGAGCAGTTCTTC.

The chain carries TRBV5-1 and TRBJ2-1; no definite D call. This CDR3 region has 13 residues. Trimming stripped 1 base from V and 8 bases from J, with 10 bases between. Germline loops: CDR1 SGHRS, CDR2 YFSETQ. CDR3 region: CASSLRLGDEQFF. Written as DNA, the CDR3 is TGCGCCAGCAGCTTGAGGTTAGGCGATGAGCAGTTCTTC.

The chain couples TRBV5-4 to TRBJ2-5, with D perhaps TRBD1 (5 bases). CDR3 length: 13 residues. V lost 4 bases, J lost 3 bases, and 10 bases lay in between. The germline V gene encodes CDR1 SGHNT and CDR2 YYREEE (reference sequence). The CDR3 region is CASSETGEETQYF. CDR3 nucleotides: TGTGCCAGCAGCGAAACAGGAGAAGAGACCCAGTACTTC.

The chain carries TRBV5-1 and TRBJ1-3; D may be TRBD1 (5 bases). Germline CDR1 is SGHRS and CDR2 is YFSETQ. With 4 bases removed from V and 0 bases from J, the gap between germline ends came to 14 bases. The CDR3 runs to 16 residues. The CDR3 nucleotides are TGCGCCAGCAGCCTCAGGGTTAACCCCTCTGGAAACACCATATATTTT. Protein product: CASSLRVNPSGNTIYF. Full variable domain (missing parts from reference TRBV5-1 and TRBJ1-3): KAGVTQTPRYLIKTRGQQVTLSCSPISGHRSVSWYQQTPGQGLQFLFEYFSETQRNKGNFPGRFSGRQFSNSRSEMNVSTLELGDSALYLCASSLRVNPSGNTIYFGEGSWLTVV.

This sequence joins TRBV6-6 and TRBJ2-7; 7 positions match TRBD2. The CDR3 has 15 amino acids. Germline CDR1 and CDR2: MNHNY and SVGAGI (reference sequence). Unmatched junction bases numbered 11, after V lost 8 bases and J lost 1 base. CDR3 coding DNA: TGTGCCAGCTGGGAGGGCCCCCGAGGATCCTACGAGCAGTACTTC. It translates to CASWEGPRGSYEQYF.

This rearrangement joins TRBV6-1 to TRBJ1-4, with a possible D match to TRBD1 (5 bases). Germline V gene sequence: CDR1 MNHNS, CDR2 SASEGT. V lost 1 base and J lost 5, with 17 bases in between. The CDR3 runs 17 residues. The CDR3, as DNA: TGTGCCAGCAGTGAAGGATGGTTTGGGGGAAGAAATGAAAAACTGTTTTTT. Amino acids: CASSEGWFGGRNEKLFF.

The chain links TRBV5-6 to TRBJ2-1; D not certain. This CDR3 contains 16 residues. V was cut by 1 base and J by 0 bases, with 11 bases left in between. Germline assignment: CDR1 SGHDT and CDR2 YYEEEE. The chain's CDR3 is CASSLKSIISYNEQFF. CDR3 DNA: TGTGCCAGCAGCTTGAAGTCCATCATCTCCTACAATGAGCAGTTCTTC.

This clone was recorded a few times. This specimen includes other DNA sequences encoding the same CDR3. This chain connects TRBV5-4 to TRBJ2-3; no reliable D call. Trimming took off 1 base at V and 0 bases at J, with 3 bases between the two ends. This CDR3 spans 13 amino acids. The germline gives CDR1 SGHNT, CDR2 YYREEE (reference sequence). The CDR3 DNA reads as TGTGCCAGCAGCTTGCCTAGCACAGATACGCAGTATTTT. This codes for CASSLPSTDTQYF.

The CDR3 DNA sequence: TGTGCCAGCAGCGTAGGACTAGCGGGGACCCAAGAGACCCAGTACTTC. Its translation is CASSVGLAGTQETQYF. The chain is built from TRBV9 and TRBJ2-5, with 11 positions matching TRBD2. This CDR3 comprises 16 residues. From germline, CDR1 is SGDLS and CDR2 YYNGEE. Unmatched junction bases numbered 2, after V lost 0 bases and J lost 1 base.

The chain joins TRBV11-2 to TRBJ2-5; TRBD1 might be the D (6 bases). The CDR3 sequence is 15 residues long. Germline CDR1 and CDR2: SGHAT and FQNNGV. Trimming shortened V by 1 base and J by 2 bases, and 11 bases separated the two germline ends. The CDR3 is CASSLGQAGQETQYF. CDR3 coding DNA: TGTGCCAGCAGCTTAGGACAGGCCGGGCAAGAGACCCAGTACTTC.

The rearrangement uses TRBV19 and TRBJ2-7, with 7 nucleotides matching TRBD2. The germline CDR1 and CDR2 sequences are LNHDA and SQIVND (reference sequence). Trimming at V came to 6 bases and at J to 4 bases, leaving 6 bases not matched to a gene. The CDR3 runs 13 residues. CDR3 amino acids: CASSRLAGYEQYF. The DNA for the CDR3 is TGTGCCAGTAGCCGACTAGCAGGTTACGAGCAGTACTTC.

The chain has TRBV2 and TRBJ2-2; 9 bases are a match to TRBD2. V was clipped by 6 bases and J by 0 bases; unmatched bases: 2. The CDR3 length is 15 residues. CDR1 is SNHLY and CDR2 is FYNNEI in the germline V gene. The CDR3 loop is CASSPSGTNTGELFF. CDR3 DNA: TGTGCCAGCAGCCCTAGCGGGACGAACACCGGGGAGCTGTTTTTT.

The chain recombines TRBV9 with TRBJ2-3; D is perhaps TRBD1 or TRBD2 (6 bases each). Trimming took 0 bases from V and 2 from J, leaving 19 bases between them. The CDR3 runs to 18 residues. Germline V gives CDR1 SGDLS, CDR2 YYNGEE. The CDR3 loop reads CASSVELGAGNPTDTQYF. The CDR3 bases are TGTGCCAGCAGCGTAGAACTGGGGGCGGGAAATCCCACAGATACGCAGTATTTT. The variable domain in full, with the rest retrieved from reference TRBV9 and TRBJ2-3, is DSGVTQTPKHLITATGQRVTLRCSPRSGDLSVYWYQQSLDQGLQFLIQYYNGEERAKGNILERFSAQQFPDLHSELNLSSLELGDSALYFCASSVELGAGNPTDTQYFGPGTRLTVL.

Only one count was recorded for this clone. The rearrangement joins TRBV5-6 to TRBJ2-1; tentatively, D is TRBD2 (6 bases). CDR3 length equals 16 residues. In germline, CDR1 is SGHDT, CDR2 YYEEEE. The ends were cut back, 4 bases at V and 2 bases at J, with 16 bases in the middle. In DNA form, the CDR3 reads TGTGCCAGCAGCCCCCGGTGGGGCGGGACCTACAATGAGCAGTTCTTC. It specifies CASSPRWGGTYNEQFF.

The chain joins TRBV9 to TRBJ1-4; D is unclear. CDR3 size: 16 residues. The germline V and J ends were trimmed by 0 bases and 0 bases, with 9 bases remaining between them. Germline CDR1 and CDR2: SGDLS and YYNGEE. CDR3: CASSVGRLATNEKLFF. The CDR3 DNA reads as TGTGCCAGCAGCGTAGGCAGACTTGCAACTAATGAAAAACTGTTTTTT. The variable domain in full, with the rest retrieved from reference TRBV9 and TRBJ1-4, is DSGVTQTPKHLITATGQRVTLRCSPRSGDLSVYWYQQSLDQGLQFLIQYYNGEERAKGNILERFSAQQFPDLHSELNLSSLELGDSALYFCASSVGRLATNEKLFFGSGTQLSVL.

The chain has TRBV18 and TRBJ1-1; D is ambiguous. V dropped 3 bases and J dropped 1 base, with 15 bases sitting between them. The CDR3 covers 16 residues. Looked up from germline, CDR1 is KGHSH and CDR2 is LQKENI. The CDR3 loop is CASSPPGGLKNTEAFF. The CDR3 bases are TGTGCCAGCTCACCCCCGGGAGGACTTAAGAACACTGAAGCTTTCTTT.

V gene TRBV6-1 combines with J gene TRBJ1-2; a weak D match, TRBD1 (5 bases). V was clipped by 3 bases and J by 8 bases, with 16 bases between them. CDR1 and CDR2 from the germline V gene are MNHNS and SASEGT. The CDR3 contains 14 residues. CDR3 bases: TGTGCCAGCAGTGATGACAGTACCCGGGGAGGCTACACCTTC. Residues: CASSDDSTRGGYTF.

The V call is TRBV5-1, the J call TRBJ2-7; D not certain. The V end was cut by 0 bases, the J end by 9 bases, with 7 bases between. The germline V gene has CDR1 SGHRS and CDR2 YFSETQ. The length of the CDR3 is 11 residues. This CDR3 is CASSLGSVQYF. CDR3 DNA: TGCGCCAGCAGCTTGGGTTCAGTGCAGTACTTC.

The J gene is TRBJ2-7, the V gene TRBV9; the D gene is possibly TRBD1 (5 bases). V lost 4 bases and J lost 0, with 14 bases in between. This CDR3 spans 15 amino acids. CDR1 and CDR2 from the germline V gene are SGDLS and YYNGEE. CDR3 coding DNA: TGTGCCAGCAGCCCCGGCGACAGAGACTCCTACGAGCAGTACTTC. It yields the protein CASSPGDRDSYEQYF.

Only one count was recorded for this clone. The chain uses TRBV6-5 and TRBJ1-3, with a tentative D call TRBD1 (6 bases). Germline lookup yields CDR1 MNHEY and CDR2 SVGAGI. The CDR3 is 16 amino acids. Trimming removed 2 bases at V and 0 bases at J, with 11 bases between. CDR3: CASSYNTGFSGNTIYF. The CDR3 nucleotides are TGTGCCAGCAGTTACAATACAGGGTTCTCTGGAAACACCATATATTTT.

This rearrangement joins TRBV29-1 to TRBJ2-7, with D tentatively TRBD1 (5 bases). This CDR3 comprises 13 residues. Germline V gene data show CDR1 as SQVTM and CDR2 as ANQGSEA. V lost 6 bases to trimming and J lost 0 bases, with 12 bases between them. The CDR3 coding sequence is TGCAGCGTCCGTAGGGGTTTCTCCTACGAGCAGTACTTC. Its protein is CSVRRGFSYEQYF.

The chain employs TRBV27 and TRBJ2-5; TRBD2 matches 12 bases. The CDR3 spans 15 residues. Germline-derived CDR1 and CDR2 are MNHEY and SMNVEV (reference sequence). Germline trimming cut 7 bases from V and 1 base from J; bases unmatched to any gene: 4. CDR3 in DNA: TGTGCCAGCAAAAGGACTAGCGGGGTCCAAGAGACCCAGTACTTC. Translating gives CASKRTSGVQETQYF.

The chain carries TRBV5-5 and TRBJ1-1, with 10 bases that match TRBD1. The V gene's germline CDR1 is SGHKS and CDR2 YYEKEE (reference sequence). J gave up 4 bases and V 4 bases, and 4 bases lay outside the gene matches. CDR3 length: 14 residues. The CDR3 spells CASSLRDRGTEAFF. CDR3 sequence (DNA): TGTGCCAGCAGCCTCCGGGACAGGGGCACTGAAGCTTTCTTT. Supplemented by reference TRBV5-5 and TRBJ1-1, the full variable domain reads DAGVTQSPTHLIKTRGQQVTLRCSPISGHKSVSWYQQVLGQGPQFIFQYYEKEERGRGNFPDRFSARQFPNYSSELNVNALLLGDSALYLCASSLRDRGTEAFFGQGTRLTVV.

The genes are TRBV5-1 and TRBJ2-7; tentative D call: TRBD2 (6 bases). Germline CDR1 reads SGHRS; CDR2 reads YFSETQ. CDR3 size: 14 residues. V lost 4 bases and J 3 bases, leaving 14 bases between the germline ends. CDR3 in DNA: TGCGCCAGCAGCGCCCAAGCGGGTTTCTACGAGCAGTACTTC. Its translation: CASSAQAGFYEQYF.

This clone appeared once. The J gene is TRBJ2-3, the V gene TRBV29-1; TRBD2 matches 9 bases. Per the germline V gene, CDR1 is SQVTM and CDR2 is ANQGSEA. J lost 4 bases, V lost 2 bases, and 4 bases had no gene match. CDR3 size: 14 residues. The CDR3 region has the DNA TGCAGCGTTGAACCTAGCGGGAAACCAGATACGCAGTATTTT. Translating it yields CSVEPSGKPDTQYF.

V gene TRBV28 combines with J gene TRBJ1-5, with D tentatively TRBD1 (5 bases). Germline V gene sequence: CDR1 MDHEN, CDR2 SYDVKM. V lost 2 bases and J 9 bases, leaving 8 bases between the germline ends. This CDR3 comprises 12 residues. CDR3 region: CASSLPRGPQHF. The CDR3 DNA is TGTGCCAGCAGTTTACCGAGGGGGCCCCAGCATTTT.

This clone was detected only once. The rearrangement joins TRBV6-1 to TRBJ2-1, with D tentatively TRBD2 (5 bases). V was pared by 0 bases and J by 4 bases, with 19 bases between. This CDR3 is 18 amino acids long. Germline V gene sequence: CDR1 MNHNS, CDR2 SASEGT. The CDR3 coding sequence is TGTGCCAGCAGTGAAGCGCCCGGCTTCAGAGCGGTATACAATGAGCAGTTCTTC. The encoded protein is CASSEAPGFRAVYNEQFF.

The chain links TRBV9 to TRBJ2-7; D is undetermined. The CDR3 is 13 residues long. CDR1 is SGDLS, CDR2 YYNGEE, per germline. V was clipped by 3 bases and J by 6 bases, with 13 bases between them. CDR3 DNA sequence: TGTGCCAGCAGCGCTGCCGTAAAGGGCGAGCAGTACTTC. Amino acid sequence: CASSAAVKGEQYF.

Remarks on this clone: A read error may produce the germline difference seen at one junction end. The J gene is TRBJ1-1, the V gene TRBV7-9; 9 bases line up with TRBD1. There are 13 residues in the CDR3. Germline CDR1 is SEHNR and CDR2 is FQNEAQ (reference sequence). The CDR3 region has the DNA TGTGCCAGCAGCTTCGAGGGCGGGACAGGGTACCCTTTT. Translation: CASSFEGGTGYPF.

Notes on this clone: Within the sample, other DNA sequences also encode this same CDR3. The chain's CDR3 is CASSLEAASTDTQYF. In DNA form, the CDR3 reads TGTGCCAGCAGCTTGGAGGCAGCTAGCACAGATACGCAGTATTTT. The V call is TRBV5-4, the J call TRBJ2-3; no clear D. The CDR3 contains 15 residues. In germline, CDR1 is SGHNT, CDR2 YYREEE (reference sequence). The V and J ends lost 0 bases and 0 bases respectively, with 8 bases between them. The full variable domain, rest sourced from reference TRBV5-4 and TRBJ2-3, is ETGVTQSPTHLIKTRGQQVTLRCSSQSGHNTVSWYQQALGQGPQFIFQYYREEENGRGNFPPRFSGLQFPNYSSELNVNALELDDSALYLCASSLEAASTDTQYFGPGTRLTVL.